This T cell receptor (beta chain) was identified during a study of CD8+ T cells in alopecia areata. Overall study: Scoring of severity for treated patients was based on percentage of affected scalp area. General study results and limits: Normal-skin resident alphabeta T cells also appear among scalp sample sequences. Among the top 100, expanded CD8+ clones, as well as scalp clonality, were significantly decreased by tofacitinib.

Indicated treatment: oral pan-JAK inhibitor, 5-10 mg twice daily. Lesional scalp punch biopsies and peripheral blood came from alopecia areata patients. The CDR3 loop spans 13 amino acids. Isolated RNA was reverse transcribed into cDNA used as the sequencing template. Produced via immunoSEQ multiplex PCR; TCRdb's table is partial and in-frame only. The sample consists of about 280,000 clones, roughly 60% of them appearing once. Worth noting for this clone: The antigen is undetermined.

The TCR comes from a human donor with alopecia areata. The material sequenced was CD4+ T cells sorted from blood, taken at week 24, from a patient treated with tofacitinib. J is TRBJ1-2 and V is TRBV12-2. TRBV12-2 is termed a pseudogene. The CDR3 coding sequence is TGTGCAAGTCGCTTCTTGACTGATTATGGCTACACCTTC. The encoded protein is CASRFLTDYGYTF.